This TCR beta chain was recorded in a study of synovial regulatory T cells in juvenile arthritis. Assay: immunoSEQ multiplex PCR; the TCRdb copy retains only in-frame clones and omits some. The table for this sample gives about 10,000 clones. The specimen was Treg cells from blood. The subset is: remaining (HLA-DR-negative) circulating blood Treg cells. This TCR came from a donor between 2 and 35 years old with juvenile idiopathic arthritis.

The CDR3 protein is CSVVTMNTEAFF. V and J are TRBV29-1 and TRBJ1-1. The CDR3 length is 12 residues. No nucleotide data were recorded. Germline CDR1 is SQVTM and CDR2 is ANQGSEA.